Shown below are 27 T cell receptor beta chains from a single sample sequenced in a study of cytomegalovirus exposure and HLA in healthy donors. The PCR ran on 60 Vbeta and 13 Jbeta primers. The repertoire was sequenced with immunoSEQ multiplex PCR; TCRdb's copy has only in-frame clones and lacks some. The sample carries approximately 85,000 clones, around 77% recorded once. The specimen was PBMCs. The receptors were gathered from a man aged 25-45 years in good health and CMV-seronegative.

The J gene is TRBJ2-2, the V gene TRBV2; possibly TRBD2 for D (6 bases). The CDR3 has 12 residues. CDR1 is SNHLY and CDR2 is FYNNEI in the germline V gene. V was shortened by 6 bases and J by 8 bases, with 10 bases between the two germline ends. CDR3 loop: CASSRRGGELFF. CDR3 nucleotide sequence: TGTGCCAGCAGCCGTCGGGGGGGGGAGCTGTTTTTT.

CDR3 residues: CASSPQGVSTDTQYF. The CDR3, as DNA: TGCGCCAGCAGCCCCCAGGGGGTTTCAACAGATACGCAGTATTTT. V is TRBV5-1 and J is TRBJ2-3; 7 positions match TRBD1. The CDR3 has 15 amino acids. Unmatched junction bases numbered 8, after V lost 4 bases and J lost 3 bases. Germline lookup yields CDR1 SGHRS and CDR2 YFSETQ. The full variable domain, completed using reference TRBV5-1 and TRBJ2-3, is KAGVTQTPRYLIKTRGQQVTLSCSPISGHRSVSWYQQTPGQGLQFLFEYFSETQRNKGNFPGRFSGRQFSNSRSEMNVSTLELGDSALYLCASSPQGVSTDTQYFGPGTRLTVL.

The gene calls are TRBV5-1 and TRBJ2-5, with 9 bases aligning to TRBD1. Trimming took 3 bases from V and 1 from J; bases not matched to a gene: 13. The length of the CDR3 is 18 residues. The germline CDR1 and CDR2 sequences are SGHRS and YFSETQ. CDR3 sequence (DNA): TGCGCCAGCAGCTCAGGTGGGACAGGGTGGGCAGGCCAAGAGACCCAGTACTTC. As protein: CASSSGGTGWAGQETQYF.

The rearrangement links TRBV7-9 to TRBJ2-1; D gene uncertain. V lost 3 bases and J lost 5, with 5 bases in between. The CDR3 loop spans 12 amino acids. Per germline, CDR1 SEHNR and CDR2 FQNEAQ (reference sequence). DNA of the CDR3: TGTGCCAGCAGCTTGGCAGACAATGAGCAGTTCTTC. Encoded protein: CASSLADNEQFF. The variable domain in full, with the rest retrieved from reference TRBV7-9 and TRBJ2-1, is DTGVSQNPRHKITKRGQNVTFRCDPISEHNRLYWYRQTLGQGPEFLTYFQNEAQLEKSRLLSDRFSAERPKGSFSTLEIQRTEQGDSAMYLCASSLADNEQFFGPGTRLTVL.

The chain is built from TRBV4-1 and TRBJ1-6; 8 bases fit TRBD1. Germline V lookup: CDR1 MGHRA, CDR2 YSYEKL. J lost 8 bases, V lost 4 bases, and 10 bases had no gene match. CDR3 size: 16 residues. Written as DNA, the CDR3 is TGCGCCAGCAGCCCTTTCGGACAGGGACGGGATTCACCCCTCCACTTT. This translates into CASSPFGQGRDSPLHF.

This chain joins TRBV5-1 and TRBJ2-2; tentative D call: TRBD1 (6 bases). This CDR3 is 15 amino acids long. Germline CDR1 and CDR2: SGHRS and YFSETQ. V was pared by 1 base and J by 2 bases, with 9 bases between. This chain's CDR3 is CASSLQGPNTGELFF. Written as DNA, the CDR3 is TGCGCCAGCAGCTTGCAGGGGCCTAACACCGGGGAGCTGTTTTTT.

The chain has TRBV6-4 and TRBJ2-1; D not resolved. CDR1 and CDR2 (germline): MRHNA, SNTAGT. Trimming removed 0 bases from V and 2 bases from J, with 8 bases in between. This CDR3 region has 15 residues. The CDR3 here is CASSDSPGAYNEQFF. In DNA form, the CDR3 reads TGTGCCAGCAGTGACTCCCCTGGAGCCTACAATGAGCAGTTCTTC.

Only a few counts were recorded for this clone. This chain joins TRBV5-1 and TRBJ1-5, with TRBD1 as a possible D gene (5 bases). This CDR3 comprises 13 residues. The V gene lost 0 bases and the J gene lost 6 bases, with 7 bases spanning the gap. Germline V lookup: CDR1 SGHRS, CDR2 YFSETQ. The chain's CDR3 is CASSLDDSQPQHF. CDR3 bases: TGCGCCAGCAGCTTGGATGACAGTCAGCCCCAGCATTTT. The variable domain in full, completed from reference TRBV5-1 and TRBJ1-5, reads KAGVTQTPRYLIKTRGQQVTLSCSPISGHRSVSWYQQTPGQGLQFLFEYFSETQRNKGNFPGRFSGRQFSNSRSEMNVSTLELGDSALYLCASSLDDSQPQHFGDGTRLSIL.

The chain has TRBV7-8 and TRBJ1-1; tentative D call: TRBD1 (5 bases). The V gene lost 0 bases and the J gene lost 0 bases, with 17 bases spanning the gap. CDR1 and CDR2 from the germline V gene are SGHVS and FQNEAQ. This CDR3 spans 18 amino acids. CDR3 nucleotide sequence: TGTGCCAGCAGCTTAGCGCTAATCGGGGGACCTATGAACACTGAAGCTTTCTTT. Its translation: CASSLALIGGPMNTEAFF.

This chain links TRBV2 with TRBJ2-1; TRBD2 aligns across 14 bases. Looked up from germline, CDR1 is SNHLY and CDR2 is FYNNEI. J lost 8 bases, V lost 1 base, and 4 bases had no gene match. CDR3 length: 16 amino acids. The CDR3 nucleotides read TGTGCCAGCAGTGAAGGACTAGCGGGAGGGCCCTATGAGCAGTTCTTC. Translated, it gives CASSEGLAGGPYEQFF.

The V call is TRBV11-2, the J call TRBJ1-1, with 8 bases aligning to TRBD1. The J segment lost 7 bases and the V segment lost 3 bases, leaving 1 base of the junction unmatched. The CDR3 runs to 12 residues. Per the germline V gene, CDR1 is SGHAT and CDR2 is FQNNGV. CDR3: CASSFDRGEAFF. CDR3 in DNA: TGTGCCAGCAGCTTCGACAGGGGTGAAGCTTTCTTT.

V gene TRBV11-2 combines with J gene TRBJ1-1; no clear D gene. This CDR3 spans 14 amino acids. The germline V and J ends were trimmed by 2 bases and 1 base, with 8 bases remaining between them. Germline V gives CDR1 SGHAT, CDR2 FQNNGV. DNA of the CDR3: TGTGCCAGCAGCTTAAGCGGAGGGAACACTGAAGCTTTCTTT. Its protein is CASSLSGGNTEAFF.

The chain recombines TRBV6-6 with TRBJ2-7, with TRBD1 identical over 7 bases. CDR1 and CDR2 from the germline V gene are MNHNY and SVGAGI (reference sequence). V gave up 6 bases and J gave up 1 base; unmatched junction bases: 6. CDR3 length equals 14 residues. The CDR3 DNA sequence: TGTGCCAGCAGGGGGACAGTACTTTCCTACGAGCAGTACTTC. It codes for CASRGTVLSYEQYF.

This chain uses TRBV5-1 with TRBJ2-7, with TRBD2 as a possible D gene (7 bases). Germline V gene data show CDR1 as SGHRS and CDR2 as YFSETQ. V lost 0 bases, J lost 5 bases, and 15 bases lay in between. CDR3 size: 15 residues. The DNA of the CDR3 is TGCGCCAGCAGCTTGGCGGGGGGCGGCATGAACGAGCAGTACTTC. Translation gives CASSLAGGGMNEQYF. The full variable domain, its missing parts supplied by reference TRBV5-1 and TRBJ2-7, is KAGVTQTPRYLIKTRGQQVTLSCSPISGHRSVSWYQQTPGQGLQFLFEYFSETQRNKGNFPGRFSGRQFSNSRSEMNVSTLELGDSALYLCASSLAGGGMNEQYFGPGTRLTVT.

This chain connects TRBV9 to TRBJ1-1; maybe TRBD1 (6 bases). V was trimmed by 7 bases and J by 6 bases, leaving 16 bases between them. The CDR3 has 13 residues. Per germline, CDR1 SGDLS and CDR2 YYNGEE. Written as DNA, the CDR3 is TGTGCCAGCTCCCCGTGGGAGGGGGCTGAAGCTTTCTTT. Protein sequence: CASSPWEGAEAFF. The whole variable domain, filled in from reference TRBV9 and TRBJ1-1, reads DSGVTQTPKHLITATGQRVTLRCSPRSGDLSVYWYQQSLDQGLQFLIQYYNGEERAKGNILERFSAQQFPDLHSELNLSSLELGDSALYFCASSPWEGAEAFFGQGTRLTVV.

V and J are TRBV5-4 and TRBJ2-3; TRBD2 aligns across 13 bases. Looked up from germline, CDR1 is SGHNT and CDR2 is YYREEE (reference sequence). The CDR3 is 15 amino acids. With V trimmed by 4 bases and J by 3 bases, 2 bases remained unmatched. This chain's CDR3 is CASSKGLAGTDTQYF. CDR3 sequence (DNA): TGTGCCAGCAGCAAGGGACTAGCGGGAACAGATACGCAGTATTTT.

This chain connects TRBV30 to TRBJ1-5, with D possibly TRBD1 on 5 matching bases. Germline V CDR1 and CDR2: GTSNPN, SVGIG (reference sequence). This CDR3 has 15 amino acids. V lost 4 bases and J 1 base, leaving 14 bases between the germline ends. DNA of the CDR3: TGTGCCTGGACTCCTGGGGCAGCCAGCAATCAGCCCCAGCATTTT. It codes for CAWTPGAASNQPQHF.

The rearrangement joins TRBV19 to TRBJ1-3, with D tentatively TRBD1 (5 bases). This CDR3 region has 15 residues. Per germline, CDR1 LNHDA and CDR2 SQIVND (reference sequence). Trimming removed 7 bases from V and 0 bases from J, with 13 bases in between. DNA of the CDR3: TGTGCCAGTACCCAAATCGACAGCTCTGGAAACACCATATATTTT. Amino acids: CASTQIDSSGNTIYF.

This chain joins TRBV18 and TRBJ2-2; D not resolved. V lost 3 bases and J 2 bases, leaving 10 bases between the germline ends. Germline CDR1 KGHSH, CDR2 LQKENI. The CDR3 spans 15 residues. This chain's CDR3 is CASSPRQRNTGELFF. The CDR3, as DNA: TGTGCCAGCTCACCGCGGCAGAGAAACACCGGGGAGCTGTTTTTT.

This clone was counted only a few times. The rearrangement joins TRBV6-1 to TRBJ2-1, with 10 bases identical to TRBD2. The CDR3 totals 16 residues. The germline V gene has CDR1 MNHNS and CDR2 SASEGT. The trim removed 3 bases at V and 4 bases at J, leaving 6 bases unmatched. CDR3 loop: CASSEELAGTYNEQFF. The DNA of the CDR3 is TGTGCCAGCAGTGAGGAACTAGCGGGAACATACAATGAGCAGTTCTTC.

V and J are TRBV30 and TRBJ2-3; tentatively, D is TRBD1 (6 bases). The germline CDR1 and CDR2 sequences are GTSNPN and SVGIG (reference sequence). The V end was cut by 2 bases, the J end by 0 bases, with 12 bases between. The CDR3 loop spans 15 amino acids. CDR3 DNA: TGTGCCTGGAGTAAGGACAGCTCTAGCACAGATACGCAGTATTTT. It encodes CAWSKDSSSTDTQYF.

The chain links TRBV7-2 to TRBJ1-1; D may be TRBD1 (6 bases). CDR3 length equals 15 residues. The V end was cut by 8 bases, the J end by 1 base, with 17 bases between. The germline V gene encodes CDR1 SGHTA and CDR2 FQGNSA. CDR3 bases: TGTGCCAGCGGACGGGGGGCGATGAGGAACACTGAAGCTTTCTTT. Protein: CASGRGAMRNTEAFF.

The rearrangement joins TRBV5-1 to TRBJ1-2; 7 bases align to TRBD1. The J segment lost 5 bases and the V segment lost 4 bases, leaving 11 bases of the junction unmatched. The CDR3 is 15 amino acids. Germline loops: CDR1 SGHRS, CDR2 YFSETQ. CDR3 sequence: CASSETGTAIYGYTF. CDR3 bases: TGCGCCAGCAGCGAGACTGGGACAGCGATTTATGGCTACACCTTC. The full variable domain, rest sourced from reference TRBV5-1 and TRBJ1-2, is KAGVTQTPRYLIKTRGQQVTLSCSPISGHRSVSWYQQTPGQGLQFLFEYFSETQRNKGNFPGRFSGRQFSNSRSEMNVSTLELGDSALYLCASSETGTAIYGYTFGSGTRLTVV.

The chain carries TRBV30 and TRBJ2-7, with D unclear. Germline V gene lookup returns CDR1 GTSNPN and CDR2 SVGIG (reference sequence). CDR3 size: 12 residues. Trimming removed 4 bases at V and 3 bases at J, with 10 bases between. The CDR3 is CAWKVGVYEQYF. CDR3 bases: TGTGCCTGGAAAGTTGGAGTCTACGAGCAGTACTTC.

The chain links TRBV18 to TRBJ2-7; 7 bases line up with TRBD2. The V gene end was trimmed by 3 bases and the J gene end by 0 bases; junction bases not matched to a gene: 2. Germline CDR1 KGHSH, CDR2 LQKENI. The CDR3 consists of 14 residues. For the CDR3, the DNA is TGTGCCAGCTCACCGTCGGGAGGCTCCTACGAGCAGTACTTC. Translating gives CASSPSGGSYEQYF.

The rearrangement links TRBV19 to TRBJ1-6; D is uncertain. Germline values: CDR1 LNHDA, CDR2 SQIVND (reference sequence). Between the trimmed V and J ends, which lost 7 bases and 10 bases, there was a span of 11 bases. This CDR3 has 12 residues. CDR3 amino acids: CASTLGDSPLHF. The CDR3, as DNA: TGTGCCAGTACCCTGGGAGACTCACCCCTCCACTTT.

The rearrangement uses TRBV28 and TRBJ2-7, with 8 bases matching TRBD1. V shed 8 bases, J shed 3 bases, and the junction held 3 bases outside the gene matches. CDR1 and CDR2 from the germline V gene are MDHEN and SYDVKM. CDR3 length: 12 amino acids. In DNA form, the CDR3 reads TGTGCCAGCGGACAGGGTAGCTACGAGCAGTACTTC. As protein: CASGQGSYEQYF.